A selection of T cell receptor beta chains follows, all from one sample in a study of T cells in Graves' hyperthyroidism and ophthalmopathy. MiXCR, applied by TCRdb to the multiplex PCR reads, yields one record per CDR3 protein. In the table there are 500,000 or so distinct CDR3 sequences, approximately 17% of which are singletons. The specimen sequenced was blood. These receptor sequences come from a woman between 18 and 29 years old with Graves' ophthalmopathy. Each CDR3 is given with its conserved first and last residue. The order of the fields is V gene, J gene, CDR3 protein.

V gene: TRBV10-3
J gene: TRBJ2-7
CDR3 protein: CAISELGAGGGYEQYF

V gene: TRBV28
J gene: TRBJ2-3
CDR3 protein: CASSFGRRDTQYF

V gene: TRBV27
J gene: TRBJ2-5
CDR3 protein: CASSFLIHGGSTETQYF

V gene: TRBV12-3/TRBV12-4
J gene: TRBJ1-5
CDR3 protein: CASSSYPGVGNQPQHF

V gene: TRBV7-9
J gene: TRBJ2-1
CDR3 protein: CASSVLAGGQAYNEQFF

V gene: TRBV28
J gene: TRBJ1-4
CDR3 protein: CASRHNRGVSNEKLFF

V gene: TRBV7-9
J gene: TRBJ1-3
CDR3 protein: CASSSNPGSSGNTIYF

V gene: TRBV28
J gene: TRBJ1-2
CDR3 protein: CASSLWGDVYYGYTF

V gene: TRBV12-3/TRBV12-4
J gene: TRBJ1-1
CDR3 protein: CASSPWSDNTEAFF

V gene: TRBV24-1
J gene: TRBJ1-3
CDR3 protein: CATSESPGRPGNTIYF

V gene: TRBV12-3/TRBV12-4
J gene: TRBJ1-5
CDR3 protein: CASSLNGRQPQHF

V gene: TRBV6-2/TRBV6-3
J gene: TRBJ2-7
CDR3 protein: CASSYTGTGREQYF

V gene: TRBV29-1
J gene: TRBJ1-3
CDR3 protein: CSVESGRASGNTIYF

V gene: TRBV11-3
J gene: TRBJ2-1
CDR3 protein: CASSLGEDSYNEQFF

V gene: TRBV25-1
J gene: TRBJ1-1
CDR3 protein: CASSEYGREAFF

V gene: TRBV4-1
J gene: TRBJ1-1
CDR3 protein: CASSQEGEAEAFF

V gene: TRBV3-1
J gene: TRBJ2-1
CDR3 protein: CASSLTSNEQFF

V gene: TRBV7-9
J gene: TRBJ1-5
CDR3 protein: CASSSSRDRGLQHF

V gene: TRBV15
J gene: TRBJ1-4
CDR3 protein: CATSRDSSEKLFF

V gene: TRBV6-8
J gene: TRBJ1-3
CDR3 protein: CASSPATGVSGNTIYF

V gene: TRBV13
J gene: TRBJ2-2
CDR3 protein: CASSPYPEEGPNTGELFF

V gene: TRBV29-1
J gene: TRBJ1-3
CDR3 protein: CSVEITGNTIYF

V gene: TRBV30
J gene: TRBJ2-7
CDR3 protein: CAWGGLAGAYEQYF

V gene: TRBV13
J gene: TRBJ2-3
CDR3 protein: CASSPGGDRGLQGPYTDTQYF

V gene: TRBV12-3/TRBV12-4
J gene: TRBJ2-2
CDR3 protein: CASSPGTGYAGELFF

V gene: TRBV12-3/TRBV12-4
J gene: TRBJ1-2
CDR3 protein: CASSSGQGYTF

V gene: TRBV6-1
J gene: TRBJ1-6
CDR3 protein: CASSRKPGQGNSPLHF

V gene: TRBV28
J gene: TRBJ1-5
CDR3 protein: CASRPWGMSNQPQHF

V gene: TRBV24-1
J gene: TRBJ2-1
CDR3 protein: CATSSSRSSYNEQFF

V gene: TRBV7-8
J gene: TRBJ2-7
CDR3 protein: CASSLVYADGARGYEQYF

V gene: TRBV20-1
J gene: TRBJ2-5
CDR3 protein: CSAPLGEGETQYF

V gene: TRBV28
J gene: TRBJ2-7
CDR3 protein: CASSYPGQPYEQYF

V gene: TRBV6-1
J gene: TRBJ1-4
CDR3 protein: CASKTGELNEKLFF

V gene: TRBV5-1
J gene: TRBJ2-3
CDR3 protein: CASSLVSSGRGTDTQYF

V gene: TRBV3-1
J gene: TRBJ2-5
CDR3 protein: CASSQRGRTSGAQETQYF

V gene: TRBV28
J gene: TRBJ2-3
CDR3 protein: CASSSASGRATDTQYF

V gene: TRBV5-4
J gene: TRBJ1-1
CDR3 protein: CASSLGRPRGPNTEAFF